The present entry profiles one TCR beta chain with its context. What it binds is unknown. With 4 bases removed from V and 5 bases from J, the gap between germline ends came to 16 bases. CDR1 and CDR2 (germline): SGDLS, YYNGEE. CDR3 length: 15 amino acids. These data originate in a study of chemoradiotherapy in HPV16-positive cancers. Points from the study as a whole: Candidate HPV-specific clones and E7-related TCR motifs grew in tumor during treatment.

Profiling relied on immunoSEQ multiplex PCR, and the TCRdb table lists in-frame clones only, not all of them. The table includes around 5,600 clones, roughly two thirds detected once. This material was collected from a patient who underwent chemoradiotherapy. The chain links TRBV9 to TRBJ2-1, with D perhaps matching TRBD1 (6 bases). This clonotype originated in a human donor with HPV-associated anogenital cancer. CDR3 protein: CASSLGQLGDNEQFF. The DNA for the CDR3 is TGTGCCAGCAGCCTAGGACAGCTTGGGGACAATGAGCAGTTCTTC.